The next 4 T cell receptor beta chains were all read from a single sample in a study of shared clonotypes between healthy human individuals. Generated by immunoSEQ multiplex PCR, the TCRdb table keeps only in-frame clones and is missing some. Counted here are some 580,000 clones, almost 97% occurring once; the ten biggest clones make up 0.045% to 0.06%. Specimen: naive CD4+ T cells sorted from blood. Subset specified: CD45RA+ positively selected. Receptors originate from a woman in her 30s in good health.

The V call is TRBV9, the J call TRBJ2-5; the D call may be TRBD1 or TRBD2 (5 bases each). Germline CDR1 is SGDLS and CDR2 is YYNGEE. V dropped 4 bases and J dropped 4 bases, with 14 bases sitting between them. There are 14 residues in the CDR3. CDR3 loop: CASSPGRGAETQYF. The CDR3 DNA reads TGTGCCAGCAGCCCGGGACGAGGGGCAGAGACCCAGTACTTC.

This clone was recorded only once. V and J are TRBV7-9 and TRBJ1-1, with TRBD1 matching over 8 bases. The germline V gene encodes CDR1 SEHNR and CDR2 FQNEAQ (reference sequence). With V trimmed by 6 bases and J by 7 bases, 10 bases remained unmatched. The CDR3 has 14 residues. The CDR3 loop reads CASSTTQGALEAFF. The CDR3, as DNA: TGTGCCAGCAGTACAACCCAGGGGGCGCTTGAAGCTTTCTTT. Full variable domain (remainder filled in from reference TRBV7-9 and TRBJ1-1): DTGVSQNPRHKITKRGQNVTFRCDPISEHNRLYWYRQTLGQGPEFLTYFQNEAQLEKSRLLSDRFSAERPKGSFSTLEIQRTEQGDSAMYLCASSTTQGALEAFFGQGTRLTVV.

The chain is built from TRBV2 and TRBJ2-7, with D hard to call. Germline V lookup: CDR1 SNHLY, CDR2 FYNNEI. CDR3 length: 12 amino acids. Trimming removed 1 base at V and 2 bases at J, with 3 bases between. As DNA, the CDR3 is TGTGCCAGCAGTGAAGAGGCCTACGAGCAGTACTTC. Its protein is CASSEEAYEQYF.

The chain couples TRBV5-6 to TRBJ2-5; 9 bases fit TRBD1. V trimming: 4 bases; J trimming: 4 bases; junction bases outside the gene matches: 8. This CDR3 contains 15 residues. CDR1 is SGHDT and CDR2 is YYEEEE in the germline V gene. The CDR3 nucleotides are TGTGCCAGCAGCCTGGGACAGGGTGGAGGAGAGACCCAGTACTTC. Translated: CASSLGQGGGETQYF.